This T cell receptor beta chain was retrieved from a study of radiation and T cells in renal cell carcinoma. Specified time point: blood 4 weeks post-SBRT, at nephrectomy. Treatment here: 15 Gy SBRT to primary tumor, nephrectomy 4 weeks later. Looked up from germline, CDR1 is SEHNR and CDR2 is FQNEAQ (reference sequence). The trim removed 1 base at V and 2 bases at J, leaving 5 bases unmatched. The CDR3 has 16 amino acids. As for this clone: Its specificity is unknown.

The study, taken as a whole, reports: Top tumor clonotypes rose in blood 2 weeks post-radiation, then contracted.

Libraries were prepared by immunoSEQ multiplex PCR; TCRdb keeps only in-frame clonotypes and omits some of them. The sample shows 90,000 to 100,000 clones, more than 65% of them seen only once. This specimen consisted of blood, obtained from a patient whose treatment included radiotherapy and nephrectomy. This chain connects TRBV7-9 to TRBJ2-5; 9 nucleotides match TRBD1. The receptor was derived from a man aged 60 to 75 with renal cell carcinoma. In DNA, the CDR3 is TGTGCCAGCAGCTTAGACTGGGACAGGGATCAAGAGACCCAGTACTTC. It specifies CASSLDWDRDQETQYF.